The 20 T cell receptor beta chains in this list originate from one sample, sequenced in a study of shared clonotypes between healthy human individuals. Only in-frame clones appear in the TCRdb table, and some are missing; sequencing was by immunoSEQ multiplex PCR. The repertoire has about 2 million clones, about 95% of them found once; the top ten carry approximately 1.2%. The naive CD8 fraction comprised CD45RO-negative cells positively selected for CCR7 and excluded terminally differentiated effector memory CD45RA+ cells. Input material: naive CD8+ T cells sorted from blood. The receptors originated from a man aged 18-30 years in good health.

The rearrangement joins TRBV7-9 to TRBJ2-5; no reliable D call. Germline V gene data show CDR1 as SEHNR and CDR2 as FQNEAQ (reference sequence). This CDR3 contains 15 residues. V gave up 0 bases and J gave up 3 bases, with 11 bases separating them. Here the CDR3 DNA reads TGTGCCAGCAGCTTAGCCCCTTATGCTGAAGAGACCCAGTACTTC. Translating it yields CASSLAPYAEETQYF. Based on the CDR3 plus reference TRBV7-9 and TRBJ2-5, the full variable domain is DTGVSQNPRHKITKRGQNVTFRCDPISEHNRLYWYRQTLGQGPEFLTYFQNEAQLEKSRLLSDRFSAERPKGSFSTLEIQRTEQGDSAMYLCASSLAPYAEETQYFGPGTRLLVL.

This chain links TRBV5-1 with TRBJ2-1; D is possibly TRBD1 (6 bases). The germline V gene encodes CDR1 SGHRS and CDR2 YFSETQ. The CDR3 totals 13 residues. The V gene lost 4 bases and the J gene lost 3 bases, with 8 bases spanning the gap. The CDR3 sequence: CASSPQGYNEQFF. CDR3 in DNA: TGCGCCAGCAGCCCACAGGGCTACAATGAGCAGTTCTTC.

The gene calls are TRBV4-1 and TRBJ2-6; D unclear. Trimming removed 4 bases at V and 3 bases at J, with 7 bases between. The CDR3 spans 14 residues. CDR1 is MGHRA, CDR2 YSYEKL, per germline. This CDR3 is CASSLLVGANVLTF. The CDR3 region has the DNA TGCGCCAGCAGCCTCCTTGTTGGGGCCAACGTCCTGACTTTC.

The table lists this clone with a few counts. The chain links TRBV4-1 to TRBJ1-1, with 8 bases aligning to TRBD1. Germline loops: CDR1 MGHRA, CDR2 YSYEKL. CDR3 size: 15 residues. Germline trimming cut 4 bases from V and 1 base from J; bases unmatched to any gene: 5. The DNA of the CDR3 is TGCGCCAGCAGCCCTAGCGGACAGGGGAACACTGAAGCTTTCTTT. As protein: CASSPSGQGNTEAFF.

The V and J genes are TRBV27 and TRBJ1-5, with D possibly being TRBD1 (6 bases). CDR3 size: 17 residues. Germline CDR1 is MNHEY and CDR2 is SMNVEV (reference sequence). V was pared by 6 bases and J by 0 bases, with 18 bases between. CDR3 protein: CASSEGRGVYSNQPQHF. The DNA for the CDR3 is TGTGCCAGCAGCGAGGGCAGGGGCGTTTATAGCAATCAGCCCCAGCATTTT.

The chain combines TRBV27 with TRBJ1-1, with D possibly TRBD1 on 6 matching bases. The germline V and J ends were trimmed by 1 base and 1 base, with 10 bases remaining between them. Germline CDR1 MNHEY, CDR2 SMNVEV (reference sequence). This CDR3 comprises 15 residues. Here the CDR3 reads CASSLLPGENTEAFF. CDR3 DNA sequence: TGTGCCAGCAGTTTATTGCCAGGGGAGAACACTGAAGCTTTCTTT.

The CDR3 bases are TGTGCCAGCAGCTTAGCTGCTACAGGGCCAGCCGGCGATACGCAGTATTTT. Translating gives CASSLAATGPAGDTQYF. The chain has TRBV7-8 and TRBJ2-3, with TRBD1 as a possible D gene (6 bases). Germline values: CDR1 SGHVS, CDR2 FQNEAQ. Trimming took 0 bases from V and 6 from J, leaving 19 bases between them. CDR3 size: 17 residues.

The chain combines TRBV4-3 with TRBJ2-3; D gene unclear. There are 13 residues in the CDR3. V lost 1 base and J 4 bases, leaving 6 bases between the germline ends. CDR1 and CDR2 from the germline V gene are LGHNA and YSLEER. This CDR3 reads CASSQGRADTQYF. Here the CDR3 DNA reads TGCGCCAGCAGCCAAGGTCGGGCAGATACGCAGTATTTT.

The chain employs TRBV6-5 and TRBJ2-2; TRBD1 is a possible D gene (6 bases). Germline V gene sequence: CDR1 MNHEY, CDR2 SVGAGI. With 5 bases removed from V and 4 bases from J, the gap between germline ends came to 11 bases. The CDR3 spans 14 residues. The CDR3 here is CASSTTGFTGELFF. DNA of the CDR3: TGTGCCAGCAGTACCACAGGGTTCACCGGGGAGCTGTTTTTT.

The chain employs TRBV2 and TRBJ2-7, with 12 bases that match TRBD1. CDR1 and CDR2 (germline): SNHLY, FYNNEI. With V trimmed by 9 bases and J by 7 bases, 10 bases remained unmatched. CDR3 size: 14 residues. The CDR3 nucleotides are TGTGCCAGTTATCCGGGACAGGGGGCCAGGGAGCAGTACTTC. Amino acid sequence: CASYPGQGAREQYF.

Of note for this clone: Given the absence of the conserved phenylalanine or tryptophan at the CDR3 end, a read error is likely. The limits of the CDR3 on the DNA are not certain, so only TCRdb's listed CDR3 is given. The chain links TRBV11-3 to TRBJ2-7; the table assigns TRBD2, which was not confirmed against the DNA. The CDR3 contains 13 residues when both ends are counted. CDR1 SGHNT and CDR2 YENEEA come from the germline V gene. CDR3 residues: CASVPRPSQRELL.

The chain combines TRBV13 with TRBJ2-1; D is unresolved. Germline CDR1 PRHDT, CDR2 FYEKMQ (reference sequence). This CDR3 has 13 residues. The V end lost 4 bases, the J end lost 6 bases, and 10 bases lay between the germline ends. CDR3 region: CASSSRTVNEQFF. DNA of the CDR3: TGTGCCAGCAGCTCCCGGACGGTCAATGAGCAGTTCTTC.

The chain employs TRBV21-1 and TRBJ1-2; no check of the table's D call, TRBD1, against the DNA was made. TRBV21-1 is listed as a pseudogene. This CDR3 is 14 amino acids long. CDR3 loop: CATSEGTGHISYTF. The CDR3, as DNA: TGTGCCACATCTGAGGGGACAGGGCATATATCCTACACCTTC.

Here the CDR3 DNA reads TGTGCCAGCAGTATGGGACAGGGAGCTTACGAGCAGTACTTC. Amino acids: CASSMGQGAYEQYF. This chain uses TRBV6-5 with TRBJ2-7, with TRBD1 matching over 9 bases. Germline V CDR1 and CDR2: MNHEY, SVGAGI. CDR3 length: 14 amino acids. J gave up 4 bases and V 5 bases, and 6 bases lay outside the gene matches.

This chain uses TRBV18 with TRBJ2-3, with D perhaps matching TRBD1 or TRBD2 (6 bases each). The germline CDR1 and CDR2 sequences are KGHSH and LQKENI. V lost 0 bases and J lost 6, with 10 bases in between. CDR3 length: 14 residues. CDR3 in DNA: TGTGCCAGCTCACCACCCTCGGGGGCCGATACGCAGTATTTT. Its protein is CASSPPSGADTQYF.

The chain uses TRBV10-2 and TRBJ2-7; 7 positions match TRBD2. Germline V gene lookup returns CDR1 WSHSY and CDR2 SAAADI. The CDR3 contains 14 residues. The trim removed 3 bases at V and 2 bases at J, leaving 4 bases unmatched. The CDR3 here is CASSDPSGTYEQYF. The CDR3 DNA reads TGCGCCAGCAGTGACCCTAGCGGAACCTACGAGCAGTACTTC.

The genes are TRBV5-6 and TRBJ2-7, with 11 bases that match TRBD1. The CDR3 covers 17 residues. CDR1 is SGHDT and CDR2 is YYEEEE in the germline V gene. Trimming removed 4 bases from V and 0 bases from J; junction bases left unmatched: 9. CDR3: CASSMGQGGIYSYEQYF. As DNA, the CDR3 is TGTGCCAGCAGCATGGGACAGGGGGGCATCTACTCCTACGAGCAGTACTTC.

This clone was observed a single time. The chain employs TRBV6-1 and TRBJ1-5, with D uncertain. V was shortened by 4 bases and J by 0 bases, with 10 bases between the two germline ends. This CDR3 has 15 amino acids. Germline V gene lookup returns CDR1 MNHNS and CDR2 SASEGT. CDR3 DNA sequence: TGTGCCAGCAGTGCCTCGAGATATAGCAATCAGCCCCAGCATTTT. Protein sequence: CASSASRYSNQPQHF.

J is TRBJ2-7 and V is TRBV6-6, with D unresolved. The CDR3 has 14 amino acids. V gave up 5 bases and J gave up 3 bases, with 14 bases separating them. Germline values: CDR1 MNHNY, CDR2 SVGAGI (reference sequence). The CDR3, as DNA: TGTGCCAGCAGTACCGCTCTCTACTACTACGAGCAGTACTTC. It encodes CASSTALYYYEQYF.

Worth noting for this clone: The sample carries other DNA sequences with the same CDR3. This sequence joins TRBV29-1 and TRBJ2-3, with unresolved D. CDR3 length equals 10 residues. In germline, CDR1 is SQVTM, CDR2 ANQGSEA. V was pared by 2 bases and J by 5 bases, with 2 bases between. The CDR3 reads CSVERDTQYF. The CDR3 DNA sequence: TGCAGCGTTGAAAGAGATACGCAGTATTTT.